The clone carrying this TCR beta chain was seen just once. Its antigen remains unknown. Assay used: immunoSEQ multiplex PCR; TCRdb lists only in-frame clones, some missing. The profile shows around 97,000 clones, around 94% of them singletons. This sample is part of a study of siplizumab effects on memory and regulatory T cells. Germline CDR1 and CDR2: MGHRA and YSYEKL. CDR3 length equals 16 residues. V dropped 4 bases and J dropped 6; count of bases not matched to a gene: 8. Findings of the study overall: Alloreactive CD4+ clones that could be mapped were on average 68.8% Treg-derived with siplizumab, against less than 30% in controls. The authors mapped only a minor fraction of alloreactive clones to unstimulated subsets. Siplizumab significantly brought down the alloreactive sequences that trace back to unstimulated CD4+ memory cells. Naive T cells looked more diverse than memory cells and looked like major alloresponse contributors.

The V gene is TRBV4-1, the J gene TRBJ2-1, with 11 bases aligning to TRBD2. The clonotype originates from a human donor in good health. The sample comprised non-Treg CD4+ T cells sorted from blood. The CDR3 loop is CASSLFSTSGINEQFF. DNA for the CDR3: TGCGCCAGCAGCCTCTTTTCGACTAGCGGGATCAATGAGCAGTTCTTC.